This entry is about one T cell receptor (beta chain). Its antigen has not been determined. No qualities accompany the bases; no much larger clone lies one base away. Receptor libraries were prepared by the immunoSEQ multiplex PCR assay. For the multiplex PCR, a mixture combining 60 forward primers for TCR Vbeta segments and 13 reverse primers for TCR Jbeta segments was used. A multiplex PCR assay on genomic DNA amplified the CDR3 region of rearranged TCR beta genes. Amplified TCR beta libraries were sequenced as 87-base-pair reads on the Illumina HiSeq System. For the original study's pipeline: A later analysis tallied roughly 78 million unique TCR beta chains across the approximately 670 repertoires, and around 12 million of those chains were shared by two or more donors. To remove PCR and sequencing errors, raw reads were error-corrected and collapsed into unique sequences using a nearest-neighbor algorithm that merged closely related sequences. CDR3 sequences were aligned to IMGT reference sequences to assign V, D and J gene segments. For a sequence to be retained, a match of at least six nucleotides to both a V gene segment and a J gene segment was required. Rearrangements were classified as productive when the CDR3 lacked stop codons and remained in frame with V and J, and all other rearrangements were classified as non-productive. CDR3 was defined by IMGT convention, running from the second conserved V-encoded cysteine to the conserved J-encoded phenylalanine. In an earlier analysis of 550 to 650 of the donors, sequences lacking an unambiguous match to a single V gene segment were excluded. An earlier analysis of a few hundred of the donors called V segments functional above 56.7% productive rearrangements and segregating when the between-donor standard deviation exceeded 5%. A statistical classification framework was developed to diagnose cytomegalovirus status using the catalog of TCR beta chain sequences. In a later analysis, V and J genes were assigned by comparing TCR nucleotide sequences against IMGT/GENE-DB human TR gene sequences. The TCRdist pipeline was used in a later analysis to assign CDR3 sequences and most-parsimonious VDJ recombination scenarios. In a later analysis, every TCR beta chain was defined by the combination of its CDR3 amino acid sequence and its V-gene family, and reads without a unique V-gene family were dropped. A later analysis removed over 500 highly shared, low-generation-probability nucleotide sequences to deal with suspected cross-contamination and a sequencing artifact. In a later analysis, a clonal expansion index for each public chain was calculated from normalized within-repertoire ranks of inferred template counts. In a later analysis, generation probabilities were computed using a VDJ recombination model fitted to out-of-frame rearrangements, and the results were checked against IGoR. A later analysis scored TCR-TCR, TCR-HLA and TCR-CMV co-occurrence with hypergeometric tests, applying a repertoire-size bias correction to TCR pairs. False discovery rates were estimated in a later analysis by permuting HLA or CMV assignments 20 times. In a later analysis, co-occurring TCRs were grouped with DBSCAN, and TCRdist sequence similarity was added when clustering was performed within HLA-allele-positive subsets. Co-occurrence clustering excluded repertoires with fewer than 30,000 or more than 120,000 public chains, plus five with anomalous nucleotide sharing. Held by TCRdb, this immuneACCESS table contains in-frame sequences only and omits some clones. Under half of the omission traces to an unresolved V gene where checked; the cause of the rest is unknown. V and J calls and clone size follow that table, whereas D and trimming were derived from the DNA. This sample gives about 200,000 clones in total; over 65% of them show up just once. 0.6% to 0.7% of the sample goes to the ten largest clones.

This specimen belongs to a study of cytomegalovirus exposure and HLA in healthy donors (dated by TCRdb to about 2017). For the wider study: An earlier analysis of about 560 of the donors reported 250 to 300 Gb of sequence data and 100 million to 120 million unique TCR beta sequences obtained from approximately 180 million T cells. Roughly 300 gigabases of sequencing data and around 80 million unique TCR sequences made up an early release that covered about 640 HLA-typed donors. Among the roughly 370 genotyped donors, approximately 81% belonged to the genetic ancestry cluster associated with self-reported Caucasian donors. The study aimed to test whether cataloging public T cell receptors could reveal signatures of past pathogen exposure. Using immunosequencing, the study profiled T cell repertoires from 666 subjects and related those repertoires to cytomegalovirus serostatus. Besides the first cohort of 666 subjects, a separate validation cohort made up of about 120 different subjects was used. To predict cytomegalovirus infection status, the study brought together high-throughput TCR immunosequencing, statistical association of individual TCRs with disease status, and machine learning. In a later analysis, previously published TCR beta repertoires from some 640 donors were re-analyzed and high-resolution HLA genotyping was added so that TCR occurrence patterns could be studied. The later analysis used no new phenotypic data to find candidate immune exposures, relying instead on TCR beta sequences and their occurrence across donors. An earlier analysis of approximately 630 of the donors applied high-throughput TCR beta sequencing to assess whether each TCR beta V gene segment acted as functional or pseudogenic. Alongside the repertoire data, information on donor age, sex, ethnicity and CMV serostatus was compiled. In a later genetic analysis, genome-wide SNP genotypes for about 55% of the roughly 700 donors were used, and that subset was treated as a discovery cohort. Every repertoire in the discovery cohort had been generated on one and the same sequencing platform. HLA typing included class I and class II loci at four-digit resolution. The number of donors typed differed by locus, with roughly 620-640 for A, B, C, DRB1 and DQB1, 522 for DQA1, 600 to 610 for DPA1, and 400 to 490 for DPB1. Roughly five DR-DQ haplotypes were handled as single units for association and clustering because linkage in the cohort was strong. Across some 400 genotyped donors of the cohort, an average of approximately 200,000 unique TCR beta nucleotide sequences per donor were sequenced, and 15% to 20% of those sequences were non-productive.

The cohort was made up of about 670 healthy bone marrow donors. Cohort members were all nominally healthy when sampled, although unrecorded immune exposures were likely present. The donor tested CMV seronegative and was one of the 352 seronegative cohort members. Each donor provided a peripheral blood sample, and peripheral blood mononuclear cells were used for TCR beta sequencing. Genomic DNA extraction from the blood cell samples was performed with the Qiagen DNeasy Blood Extraction Kit. Trimming costs V 3 bases and J 7 bases, and their ends lie 13 bases apart. The CDR3 numbers 14 residues from cysteine through phenylalanine. Left in the record is the CDR3 DNA by itself, 42 bases read in frame from the first base. CDR1 MDHEN and CDR2 SYDVKM are derived from the germline V gene. General conclusions and limits of the study: The study listed 150 to 200 TCR beta chains as associated with cytomegalovirus. A later analysis reported that several top co-occurrence clusters appeared linked to parvovirus B19, influenza, CMV and Epstein-Barr virus. A cluster of highly shared sequence variants was judged likely to represent a technical artifact of the sequencing pipeline. CMV serostatus was the only immune exposure information available for the cohort. Strong co-occurrence of HLA alleles, especially DR and DQ, made assigning TCR associations to individual alleles difficult. An association between a missense DCLRE1C variant and V-gene and J-gene trimming of TCR beta chains was found in a later genetic analysis and replicated in an independent cohort. A later analysis found that TCR association rates varied across HLA loci, with DRB1 alleles showing the most associated TCRs and HLA-C alleles the fewest. Over 15 rarely observed V segments, including chromosome 9 orphons, were excluded from the earlier analysis of several hundred of the donors because counts were too low. Because HLA typing was missing for some donors at each locus, association tests included only the typed subset. According to a later analysis, most CMV-associated TCR beta chains appeared to be HLA-restricted, and the HLA associations seemed to be driven largely by CMV exposure. A further reported finding was that TCR beta sequences accurately predicted the HLA-A and HLA-B alleles for most subjects in the first cohort. The authors suggested that the approach could potentially be generalized to other disease states and immunological phenotypes. In a later analysis, HLA-associated TCR beta chains showed more clonal expansion and lower generation probabilities than non-associated chains that were equally common. Roughly uniform sequencing depth across donors was assumed in presence/absence analyses, although this assumption may not hold. In an earlier analysis of roughly 560 of the donors, most TCR beta V segments were observed in productive rearrangements about 90% or about 30% of the time, broadly matching IMGT annotations. In a later analysis, around 15,000 TCR beta sequences were associated with specific HLA alleles at a false discovery rate of 0.05. The cohort was sequenced for TCR beta chains only, and without alpha or paired-chain data the features that could be detected were limited. In vitro tests confirmed that a few of the cytomegalovirus-associated TCR beta chains recognize cytomegalovirus antigens. According to a later genetic analysis, donors in an Asian-associated ancestry cluster had fewer N-insertions in productive TCRs than the approximately 650-donor mean. The 87-base-pair reads could not distinguish some IMGT-functional V segments, including TRBV6-2 and TRBV6-3, so those segments were excluded. Cytomegalovirus status was reported to be diagnosed by the classifier with high specificity and sensitivity in both the original and validation cohorts. Correlated functional status among segregating V segments might reflect linkage disequilibrium, but an unknown experimental factor could not be ruled out. While some public TCRs were present in many individuals, most TCR sequences turned up only very rarely across donors.

The sample was PBMCs. The sequence was collected from a man between 18 and 29 years old in good health and CMV-seronegative. The chain is made from TRBV28 and TRBJ1-5, with no reliable assignment of the D segment. The sequence in DNA is TGTGCCAGCAGTTTGGGGAGACTGGGACAGCCCCAGCATTTT. Its protein is CASSLGRLGQPQHF.